The 2 T cell receptor beta chains below were found in one sample sequenced in a study of molecular identifiers for immune sequencing clone quantification. From the PCR reads, TCRdb called clonotypes with MiXCR, one entry per CDR3 protein. The sample comprises around 480,000 distinct CDR3 sequences, under 30% of which are singletons, and around 0.79% rests with the top ten. Material: naive CD8+ T cells from blood, with Jurkat cell RNA spiked in. Subset reported: FACS-sorted CD8+CD4-CCR7+CD45RA+ naive T cells. These TCRs come from a human donor in good health. Some libraries in this study had Jurkat cell RNA spiked in.

With regard to this clonotype: A much larger clone is a single base away; this may be a read error. The chain carries TRBV6-5 and TRBJ1-1; perhaps TRBD1 as D (5 bases). Germline V gene sequence: CDR1 MNHEY, CDR2 SVGAGI. The CDR3 contains 13 residues. The CDR3 nucleotides are TGTGCCAGCAGTTACTTGCAGGACACTGAAGCTCTCTTT. Its translation: CASSYLQDTEALF.

There are a few counts of this clonotype. The chain recombines TRBV4-2 with TRBJ1-6, with D perhaps matching TRBD1 (5 bases). Trimming pared 2 bases from V and 6 bases from J, leaving 20 bases between. The CDR3 spans 18 residues. Germline V gene lookup returns CDR1 LGHNA and CDR2 YNFKEQ. The CDR3 reads CASSQRTSGATLNSPLHF. Written as DNA, the CDR3 is TGTGCCAGCAGCCAACGAACGAGCGGGGCGACTCTTAATTCACCCCTCCACTTT.